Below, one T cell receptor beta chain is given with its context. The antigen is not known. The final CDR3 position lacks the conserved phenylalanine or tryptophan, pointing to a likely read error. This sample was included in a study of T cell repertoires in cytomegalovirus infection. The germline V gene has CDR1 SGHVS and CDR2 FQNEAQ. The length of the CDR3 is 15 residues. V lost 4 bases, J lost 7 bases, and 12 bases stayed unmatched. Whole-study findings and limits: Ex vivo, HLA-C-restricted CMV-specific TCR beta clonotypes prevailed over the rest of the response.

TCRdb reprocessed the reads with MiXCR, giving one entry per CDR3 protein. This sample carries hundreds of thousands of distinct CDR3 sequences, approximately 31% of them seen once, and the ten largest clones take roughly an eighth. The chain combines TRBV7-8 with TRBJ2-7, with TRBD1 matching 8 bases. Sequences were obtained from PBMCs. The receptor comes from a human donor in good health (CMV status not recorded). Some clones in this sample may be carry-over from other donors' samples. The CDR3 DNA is TGTGCCAGCAGCTCCTCCGGGACAGGTGGGGGAGAGCAGTACTTA. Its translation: CASSSSGTGGGEQYL.